Sequencing of this TCR beta chain was carried out in a study of blood T cell repertoires in COVID-19. Study context: Samples taken during acute and convalescent COVID-19 were collected in the United States, Italy and Spain. PBMCs, B-cell-depleted T cells, or T cells provided the cDNA or gDNA that made up the material.

Trimming shortened V by 5 bases and J by 1 base, and 12 bases separated the two germline ends. The CDR3 covers 15 residues. The germline V gene encodes CDR1 MNHEY and CDR2 SVGAGI. Per the authors' pipeline: Scientists estimated how many nucleated cells there were by amplifying reference gene primers. Libraries were prepared by immunoSEQ multiplex PCR; TCRdb keeps only in-frame clonotypes and omits some of them. V and J calls and clone size are those listed in that table; D and trimming were worked out from the DNA. The sample lists 90,000 to 150,000 clones, about 80% occurring once. Sequencing was performed on peripheral blood. V gene TRBV6-5 combines with J gene TRBJ1-5; no firm D call. This receptor was taken from a woman older than 75 with acute or convalescent COVID-19. CDR3 nucleotides: TGTGCCAGCAGTCCCCGTCCGGGGAGCAATCAGCCCCAGCATTTT. Translation: CASSPRPGSNQPQHF.